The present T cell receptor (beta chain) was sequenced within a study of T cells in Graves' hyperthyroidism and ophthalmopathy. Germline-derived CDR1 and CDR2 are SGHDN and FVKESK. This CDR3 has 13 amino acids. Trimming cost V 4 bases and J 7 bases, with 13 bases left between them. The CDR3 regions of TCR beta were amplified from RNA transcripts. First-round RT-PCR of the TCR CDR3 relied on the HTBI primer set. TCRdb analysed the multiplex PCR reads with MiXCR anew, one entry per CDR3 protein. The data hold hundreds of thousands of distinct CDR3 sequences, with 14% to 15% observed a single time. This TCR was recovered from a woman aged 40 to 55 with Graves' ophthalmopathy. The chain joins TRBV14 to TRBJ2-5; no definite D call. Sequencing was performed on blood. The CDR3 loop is CASSLGPMGTQYF. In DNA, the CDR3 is TGTGCCAGCAGCCTCGGGCCTATGGGGACCCAGTACTTC.